This T cell receptor (beta chain) comes out of a study of lymphopenia after photon versus proton radiotherapy. General observations from the study: Post-nadir TCR diversity decline inversely tracked overall survival among those who died.

Using immunoSEQ multiplex PCR, the repertoire was profiled, and TCRdb retains in-frame clones only, with some absent. The sample consists of 70,000 to 95,000 clones, around 80% of them appearing once. In the case of this clone: Its specificity is not known.

V lost 4 bases and J 5 bases, leaving 17 bases between the germline ends. The CDR3 length is 15 residues. From germline, CDR1 is SGHAT and CDR2 FQNNGV. This chain joins TRBV11-2 and TRBJ1-2; D is unresolved. The receptor comes from a man between 60 and 75 years old with pancreatic cancer. The sequencing here drew on peripheral blood, taken from a patient treated with proton-based radiotherapy. The chain's CDR3 is CASSSPHGGVYGYTF. CDR3 coding DNA: TGTGCCAGCAGCTCCCCTCACGGTGGGGTATATGGCTACACCTTC.